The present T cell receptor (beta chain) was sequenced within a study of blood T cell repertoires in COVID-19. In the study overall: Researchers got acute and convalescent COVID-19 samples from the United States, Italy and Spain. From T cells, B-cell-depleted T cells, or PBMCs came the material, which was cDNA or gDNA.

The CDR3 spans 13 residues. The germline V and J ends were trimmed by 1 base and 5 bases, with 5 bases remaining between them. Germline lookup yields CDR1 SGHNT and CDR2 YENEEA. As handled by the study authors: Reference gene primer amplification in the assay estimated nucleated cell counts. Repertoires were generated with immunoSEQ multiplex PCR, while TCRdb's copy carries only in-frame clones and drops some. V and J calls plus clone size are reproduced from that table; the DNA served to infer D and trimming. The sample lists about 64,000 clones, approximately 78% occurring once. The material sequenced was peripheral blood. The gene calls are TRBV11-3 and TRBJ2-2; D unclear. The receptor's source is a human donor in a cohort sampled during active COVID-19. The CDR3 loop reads CASSLAATGELFF. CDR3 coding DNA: TGTGCCAGCAGCTTAGCAGCGACCGGGGAGCTGTTTTTT.